This TCR beta chain was recorded in a study of T cell changes during pregnancy in multiple sclerosis. Measured with immunoSEQ multiplex PCR; TCRdb has only the in-frame clones, and not every one. The sample shows 25,000 to 35,000 clones, 88% of them seen only once. V shed 3 bases and J 7 bases; nucleotides not matched to a gene: 7. The CDR3 is 15 residues long. The germline CDR1 and CDR2 sequences are SGDLS and YYNGEE. The sample consisted of CD8+ T cells from peripheral blood mononuclear cells, taken in the second trimester of pregnancy. This TCR was recovered from a female donor with multiple sclerosis, enrolled in a pregnancy study. The rearrangement links TRBV9 to TRBJ2-1; 10 bases are shared with TRBD2. The CDR3, as DNA: TGTGCCAGCAGCGCAAGCGGGGGGGCTCTAAATGAGCAGTTCTTC. Its protein is CASSASGGALNEQFF.